The 25 T cell receptor beta chains reported below all come from one sample, sequenced in a study of cytomegalovirus exposure and HLA in healthy donors. PCR involved 60 Vbeta and 13 Jbeta primers. The assay was immunoSEQ multiplex PCR, and TCRdb's table has in-frame clones only and misses some. Of tens of thousands of clones listed, approximately 86% are singletons. Source material: PBMCs. The receptors were gathered from a man aged 25-40 years in good health and CMV-seropositive.

This rearrangement joins TRBV11-2 to TRBJ2-7, with TRBD2 identical over 15 bases. Germline values: CDR1 SGHAT, CDR2 FQNNGV. V was pared by 7 bases and J by 6 bases, with 7 bases of the junction left unmatched. The CDR3 runs 15 residues. CDR3 loop: CASTIRTSGRGEQYF. The DNA for the CDR3 is TGTGCCAGCACCATCCGGACTAGCGGGAGGGGCGAGCAGTACTTC.

This chain connects TRBV29-1 to TRBJ2-7; D is uncertain. Trimming left V 4 bases short and J 2 bases short, with 15 bases between. The germline CDR1 and CDR2 sequences are SQVTM and ANQGSEA. The CDR3 length is 14 residues. CDR3 residues: CSVVPFDTPYEQYF. The DNA of the CDR3 is TGCAGCGTTGTCCCCTTTGACACCCCCTACGAGCAGTACTTC.

V is TRBV9 and J is TRBJ2-3, with 7 bases identical to TRBD2. The ends lost 0 bases at V and 4 bases at J; junction bases unmatched: 8. The CDR3 consists of 16 residues. Germline V gene lookup returns CDR1 SGDLS and CDR2 YYNGEE. CDR3 DNA sequence: TGTGCCAGCAGCGTAGGATGGACTAGAGGGGCAGATACGCAGTATTTT. It specifies CASSVGWTRGADTQYF.

The rearrangement links TRBV1 to TRBJ2-2; TRBD2, the table's D call, lacks a check against the DNA. TRBV1 is given as a pseudogene. This CDR3 comprises 15 residues. Here the CDR3 DNA reads TGCACCAGCAGCCCTAGCGGGAGAGGTACCGGGGAGCTGTTTTTT. It yields the protein CTSSPSGRGTGELFF.

The chain recombines TRBV13 with TRBJ1-1; D is uncertain. V was shortened by 2 bases and J by 4 bases, with 5 bases between the two germline ends. CDR1 is PRHDT, CDR2 FYEKMQ, per germline (reference sequence). CDR3 length: 12 residues. CDR3 in amino acids: CASSLHGTEAFF. DNA of the CDR3: TGTGCCAGCAGCTTACACGGCACTGAAGCTTTCTTT.

V and J are TRBV18 and TRBJ1-1; tentative D call: TRBD1 (5 bases). The CDR3 is made up of 14 amino acids. Germline assignment: CDR1 KGHSH and CDR2 LQKENI. V was trimmed by 0 bases and J by 1 base, leaving 6 bases between them. The DNA for the CDR3 is TGTGCCAGCTCACCACCGACAGCGAACACTGAAGCTTTCTTT. Translating it yields CASSPPTANTEAFF.

The rearrangement joins TRBV7-2 to TRBJ2-1; 8 nucleotides agree with TRBD2. The ends lost 3 bases at V and 9 bases at J; junction bases unmatched: 7. Germline V gene data show CDR1 as SGHTA and CDR2 as FQGNSA. CDR3 length: 14 residues. In nucleotides, the CDR3 is TGTGCCAGCAGCTTTAGCGGGACTCTTGGTGAGCAGTTCTTC. Translation: CASSFSGTLGEQFF.

V usage is TRBV7-9 and J usage is TRBJ2-7, with no clear D. The V gene's germline CDR1 is SEHNR and CDR2 FQNEAQ (reference sequence). V lost 5 bases to trimming and J lost 2 bases, with 16 bases between them. CDR3 length: 15 amino acids. The CDR3: CASSPTRVVPYEQYF. CDR3 nucleotides: TGTGCCAGCAGCCCGACTCGGGTGGTCCCCTACGAGCAGTACTTC.

This clone turned up a few times. The chain carries TRBV19 and TRBJ1-3; 10 bases agree with TRBD1. J was trimmed by 1 base and V by 1 base; bases with no gene match: 4. The CDR3 consists of 17 residues. Germline CDR1 LNHDA, CDR2 SQIVND (reference sequence). The CDR3 spells CASSIGEDRGSGNTIYF. CDR3 nucleotides: TGTGCCAGTAGTATAGGTGAGGACAGGGGGTCTGGAAACACCATATATTTT. Supplemented by reference TRBV19 and TRBJ1-3, the full variable domain reads DGGITQSPKYLFRKEGQNVTLSCEQNLNHDAMYWYRQDPGQGLRLIYYSQIVNDFQKGDIAEGYSVSREKKESFPLTVTSAQKNPTAFYLCASSIGEDRGSGNTIYFGEGSWLTVV.

V and J are TRBV19 and TRBJ1-2; 8 positions agree with TRBD1. Losses at the gene ends were 5 bases for V and 2 bases for J; bases not matched to a gene: 10. The CDR3 spans 16 residues. Germline CDR1 and CDR2: LNHDA and SQIVND (reference sequence). CDR3 sequence reads: CASSPQSRDRNYGYTF. The CDR3 DNA sequence: TGTGCCAGTAGTCCGCAGTCCCGGGACAGGAACTATGGCTACACCTTC.

The rearrangement links TRBV4-1 to TRBJ2-5, with D possibly being TRBD2 (6 bases). CDR1 is MGHRA, CDR2 YSYEKL, per germline. The CDR3 consists of 16 residues. With 0 bases removed from V and 5 bases from J, the gap between germline ends came to 16 bases. The CDR3 region has the DNA TGCGCCAGCAGCCAAGAGCGGGGCGTGTCGAGGGAGACCCAGTACTTC. This encodes CASSQERGVSRETQYF.

This clone was observed a handful of times. This chain connects TRBV6-5 to TRBJ1-1; 8 positions agree with TRBD1. CDR1 is MNHEY, CDR2 SVGAGI, per germline. The CDR3 has 12 amino acids. Losses at the gene ends were 6 bases for V and 11 bases for J; bases not matched to a gene: 8. CDR3 DNA sequence: TGTGCCAGCAGGGGGACAGGTCGCGAGGCTTTCTTT. Translated, it gives CASRGTGREAFF.

CDR3 bases: TGTGCCAGCAGCTTTAGCGGGAACTCCTACGAGCAGTACTTC. Its protein product is CASSFSGNSYEQYF. This chain connects TRBV7-2 to TRBJ2-7; TRBD2 agrees at 8 bases. Germline CDR1 is SGHTA and CDR2 is FQGNSA. The CDR3 totals 14 residues. J was trimmed by 0 bases and V by 3 bases; bases with no gene match: 1.

The chain uses TRBV18 and TRBJ2-7; 7 bases are shared with TRBD1. There are 15 residues in the CDR3. Germline V gives CDR1 KGHSH, CDR2 LQKENI. V was clipped by 5 bases and J by 2 bases; unmatched bases: 9. CDR3 DNA: TGTGCCAGCTCATCTGAAGGACAGGTAACCTACGAGCAGTACTTC. Protein: CASSSEGQVTYEQYF. The full variable domain, its missing parts supplied by reference TRBV18 and TRBJ2-7, is NAGVMQNPRHLVRRRGQEARLRCSPMKGHSHVYWYRQLPEEGLKFMVYLQKENIIDESGMPKERFSAEFPKEGPSILRIQQVVRGDSAAYFCASSSEGQVTYEQYFGPGTRLTVT.

The CDR3 is CASSIAGTGNNQPQHF. CDR3 sequence (DNA): TGTGCCAGCAGCATTGCCGGGACAGGAAACAATCAGCCCCAGCATTTT. This chain connects TRBV7-2 to TRBJ1-5; TRBD1 agrees at 8 bases. Germline V gene data show CDR1 as SGHTA and CDR2 as FQGNSA. V was pared by 5 bases and J by 3 bases, with 9 bases of the junction left unmatched. This CDR3 has 16 amino acids.

Only one count was recorded for this clone. The chain is built from TRBV6-1 and TRBJ2-5, with D hard to call. The end of the DNA fits TRBJ2-7 better, so the J call may be wrong. The CDR3 has 11 amino acids. Germline values: CDR1 MNHNS, CDR2 SASEGT. The CDR3 coding sequence is TGTGCCAGCATTAGTTCCTACGAGCAGTACTTC. Translated: CASISSYEQYF.

Here the CDR3 reads CASSLGQGAETQYF. CDR3 in DNA: TGCGCCAGCAGCTTGGGTCAGGGGGCCGAGACCCAGTACTTC. The chain recombines TRBV5-1 with TRBJ2-5, with TRBD1 identical over 8 bases. Losses at the gene ends were 0 bases for V and 5 bases for J; bases not matched to a gene: 3. The CDR3 is 14 residues long. Germline CDR1 reads SGHRS; CDR2 reads YFSETQ.

This rearrangement joins TRBV5-1 to TRBJ2-7; a possible D gene is TRBD1 (5 bases). The CDR3 is made up of 16 amino acids. Trimming took 1 base from V and 6 from J, leaving 20 bases between them. Per the germline V gene, CDR1 is SGHRS and CDR2 is YFSETQ. The CDR3 sequence: CASSLNVAGATGEQYF. CDR3 nucleotides: TGCGCCAGCAGCTTGAATGTCGCTGGGGCTACGGGCGAGCAGTACTTC.

The chain joins TRBV6-1 to TRBJ2-7; 11 bases line up with TRBD1. V shed 3 bases and J 2 bases; nucleotides not matched to a gene: 0. CDR3 length: 14 amino acids. CDR1 and CDR2 (germline): MNHNS, SASEGT. CDR3 sequence (DNA): TGTGCCAGCAGTGAGGGACAGGGGGCCTACGAGCAGTACTTC. Amino acid sequence: CASSEGQGAYEQYF.

This chain joins TRBV7-8 and TRBJ2-3; D remains unclear. Looked up from germline, CDR1 is SGHVS and CDR2 is FQNEAQ. The CDR3 is 13 amino acids. V was shortened by 2 bases and J by 4 bases, with 7 bases between the two germline ends. The CDR3 reads CASSLIRADTQYF. CDR3 nucleotide sequence: TGTGCCAGCAGCTTAATTCGGGCAGATACGCAGTATTTT.

The sample holds one count of this clone. The chain links TRBV25-1 to TRBJ2-7, with 8 bases that match TRBD1. V shed 5 bases and J 3 bases; nucleotides not matched to a gene: 6. Germline V gene sequence: CDR1 MGHDK, CDR2 SYGVNS. The CDR3 consists of 14 residues. DNA of the CDR3: TGTGCCAGCAGTCCCCGAGACAGGGGCTACGAGCAGTACTTC. Its translation: CASSPRDRGYEQYF.

The chain combines TRBV11-2 with TRBJ2-1; 13 bases match TRBD2. CDR1 is SGHAT, CDR2 FQNNGV, per germline. With 2 bases clipped from V and 5 bases from J, the junction kept 3 bases outside the gene matches. The CDR3 sequence is 16 residues long. CDR3 protein: CASSLQGLAGHNEQFF. CDR3 nucleotides: TGTGCCAGCAGCTTACAGGGACTAGCGGGGCACAATGAGCAGTTCTTC.

This clone was recorded only once. The chain joins TRBV4-1 to TRBJ1-2, with TRBD1 identical over 9 bases. The CDR3 runs to 14 residues. The junction had 2 bases not matched to a gene; V was cut back by 1 base and J by 5 bases. Germline CDR1 MGHRA, CDR2 YSYEKL. Written as DNA, the CDR3 is TGCGCCAGCAGCCAAGCGGACAGGGGTTATGGCTACACCTTC. Translation: CASSQADRGYGYTF.

The rearrangement joins TRBV7-9 to TRBJ2-1; D remains unclear. V was pared by 3 bases and J by 10 bases, with 10 bases between. The CDR3 has 12 residues. CDR1 is SEHNR and CDR2 is FQNEAQ in the germline V gene (reference sequence). This CDR3 is CASSFTPQEQFF. The CDR3 DNA follows: TGTGCCAGCAGCTTCACCCCCCAGGAGCAGTTCTTC.

The J gene is TRBJ2-1, the V gene TRBV6-5; 7 bases match TRBD2. Germline assignment: CDR1 MNHEY and CDR2 SVGAGI. This CDR3 is 14 amino acids long. Trimming took 4 bases from V and 9 from J; bases not matched to a gene: 9. In DNA form, the CDR3 reads TGTGCCAGCAGTTCCTCAGCGGGAAGTCTTGAGCAGTTCTTC. Translated: CASSSSAGSLEQFF.